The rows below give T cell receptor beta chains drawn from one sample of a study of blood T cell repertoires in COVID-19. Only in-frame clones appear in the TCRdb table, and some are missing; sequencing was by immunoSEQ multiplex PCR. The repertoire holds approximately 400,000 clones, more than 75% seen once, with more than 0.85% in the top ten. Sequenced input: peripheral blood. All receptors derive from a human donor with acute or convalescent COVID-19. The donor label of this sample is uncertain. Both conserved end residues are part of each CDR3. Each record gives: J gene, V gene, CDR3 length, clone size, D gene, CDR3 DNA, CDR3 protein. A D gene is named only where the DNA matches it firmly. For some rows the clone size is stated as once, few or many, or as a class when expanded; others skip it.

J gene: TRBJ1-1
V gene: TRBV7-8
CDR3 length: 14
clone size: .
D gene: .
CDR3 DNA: TGTGCCAGCAGCGTTATGAGGGGGGGCACTGAAGCTTTCTTT
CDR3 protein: CASSVMRGGTEAFF

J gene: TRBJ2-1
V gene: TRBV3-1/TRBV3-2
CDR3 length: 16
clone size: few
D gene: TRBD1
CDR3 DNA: TGTGCCAGCAGCCCGACGGGGGGACAGGGCTACAATGAGCAGTTCTTC
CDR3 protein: CASSPTGGQGYNEQFF

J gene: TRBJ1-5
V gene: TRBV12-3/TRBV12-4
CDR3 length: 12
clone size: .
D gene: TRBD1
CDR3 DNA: TGTGCCAGCAGTGGACAGGGTAGGCCCCAGCATTTT
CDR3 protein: CASSGQGRPQHF

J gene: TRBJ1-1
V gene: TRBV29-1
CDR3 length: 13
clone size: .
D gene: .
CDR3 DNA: TGCAGCGTTGAAGATGGTCGGTTCACTGAAGCTTTCTTT
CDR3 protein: CSVEDGRFTEAFF

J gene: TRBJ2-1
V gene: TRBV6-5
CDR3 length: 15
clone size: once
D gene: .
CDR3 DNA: TGTGCCAGCAGTTACGAAGCGAGCCCTGGAAATGAGCAGTTCTTC
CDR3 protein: CASSYEASPGNEQFF

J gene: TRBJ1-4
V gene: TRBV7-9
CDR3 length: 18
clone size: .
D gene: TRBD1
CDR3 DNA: TGTGCCAGCAGCTTTTCTACGTGGACAGGTCCAACTAATGAAAAACTGTTTTTT
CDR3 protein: CASSFSTWTGPTNEKLFF

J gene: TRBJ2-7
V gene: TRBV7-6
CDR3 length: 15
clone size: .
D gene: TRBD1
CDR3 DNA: TGTGCCAGCAGCTTGGGGACAGGGGGTCCCTACGAGCAGTACTTC
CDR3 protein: CASSLGTGGPYEQYF

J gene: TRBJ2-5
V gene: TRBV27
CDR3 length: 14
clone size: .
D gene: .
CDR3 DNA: TGTGCCAGCTCTAGATCGCGACTCCAAGAGACCCAGTACTTC
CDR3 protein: CASSRSRLQETQYF

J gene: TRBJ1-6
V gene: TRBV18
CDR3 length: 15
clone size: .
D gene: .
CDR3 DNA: TGTGCCAGCTCACCAAGAGAAGTTCATAATTCACCCCTCCACTTT
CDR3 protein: CASSPREVHNSPLHF

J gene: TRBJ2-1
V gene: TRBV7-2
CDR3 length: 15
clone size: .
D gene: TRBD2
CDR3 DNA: TGTGCCAGCAGCCGGGGACTAGATATTTACAATGAGCAGTTCTTC
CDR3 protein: CASSRGLDIYNEQFF

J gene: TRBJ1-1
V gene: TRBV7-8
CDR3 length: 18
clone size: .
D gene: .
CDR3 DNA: TGTGCCAGCAGCTTAAAGGGAGGGATGGGAAGCTGGAACACTGAAGCTTTCTTT
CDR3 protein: CASSLKGGMGSWNTEAFF

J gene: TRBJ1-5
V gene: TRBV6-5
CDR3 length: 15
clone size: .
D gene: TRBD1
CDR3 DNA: TGTGCCAGCAGTTCTTTCCGGGACAGGGCTCAGCCCCAGCATTTT
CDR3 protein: CASSSFRDRAQPQHF

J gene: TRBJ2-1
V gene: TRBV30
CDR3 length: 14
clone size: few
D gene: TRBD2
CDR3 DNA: TGTGCCTGGAGTTCACTAGCGGGAGTCGCTGAGCAGTTCTTC
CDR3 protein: CAWSSLAGVAEQFF

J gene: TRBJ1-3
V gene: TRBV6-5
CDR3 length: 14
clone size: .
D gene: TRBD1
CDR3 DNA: TGTGCCAGCAGAAGACAGGGGCAAGGAAACACCATATATTTT
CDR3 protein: CASRRQGQGNTIYF

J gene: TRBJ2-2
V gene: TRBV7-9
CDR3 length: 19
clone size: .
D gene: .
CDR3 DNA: TGTGCCAGCAGCTCCACAGAAATACAGGGAGAGCTCAACACCGGGGAGCTGTTTTTT
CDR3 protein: CASSSTEIQGELNTGELFF

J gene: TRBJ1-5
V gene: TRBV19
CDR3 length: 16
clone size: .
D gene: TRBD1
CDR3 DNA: TGTGCCAGTAGTAGGTTGGCAGGGGGAAGCAATCAGCCCCAGCATTTT
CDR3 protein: CASSRLAGGSNQPQHF

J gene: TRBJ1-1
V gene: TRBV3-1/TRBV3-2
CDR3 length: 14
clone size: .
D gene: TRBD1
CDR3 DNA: TGTGCCAGCAGCGCTCGGGACAGTAACACTGAAGCTTTCTTT
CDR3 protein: CASSARDSNTEAFF

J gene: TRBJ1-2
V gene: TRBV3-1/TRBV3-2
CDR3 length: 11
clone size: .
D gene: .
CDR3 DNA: TGTGCCAGCAGCCAAGGCGGGGGCCACACCTTC
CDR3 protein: CASSQGGGHTF

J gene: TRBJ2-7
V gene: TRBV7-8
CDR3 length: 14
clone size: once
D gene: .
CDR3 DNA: TGTGCCAGCAGCTTAGGACGGGGGTCCTACGAGCAGTACTTC
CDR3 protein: CASSLGRGSYEQYF

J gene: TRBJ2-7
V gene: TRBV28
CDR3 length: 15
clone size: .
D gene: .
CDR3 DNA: TGTGCCAGCAGTTTCACCGGGACACGGGTCTACGAGCAGTACTTC
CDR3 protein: CASSFTGTRVYEQYF

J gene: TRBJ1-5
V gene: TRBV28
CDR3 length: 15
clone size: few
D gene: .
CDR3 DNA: TGTGCCAGCAGTTTGGGTGGACAGTTCGGGCAGCCCCAGCATTTT
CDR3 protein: CASSLGGQFGQPQHF

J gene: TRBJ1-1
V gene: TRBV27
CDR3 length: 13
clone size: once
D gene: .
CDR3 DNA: TGTGCCAGCAGTCTACAGGGAAACACTGAAGCTTTCTTT
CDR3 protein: CASSLQGNTEAFF

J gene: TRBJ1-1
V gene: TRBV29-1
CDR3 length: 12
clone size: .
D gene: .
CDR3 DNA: TGCAGCGTTGAAGAAGGGGGTACTGAAGCTTTCTTT
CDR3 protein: CSVEEGGTEAFF

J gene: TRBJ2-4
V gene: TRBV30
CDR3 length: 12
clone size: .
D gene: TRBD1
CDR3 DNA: TGTGCCTGGAGTGGACAGGGAAACATTCAGTACTTC
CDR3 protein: CAWSGQGNIQYF

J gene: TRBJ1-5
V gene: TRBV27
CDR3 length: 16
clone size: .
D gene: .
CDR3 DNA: TGTGCCAGCAGTAGCGGGGGTAGGGGAGGGAATCAGCCCCAGCATTTT
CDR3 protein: CASSSGGRGGNQPQHF

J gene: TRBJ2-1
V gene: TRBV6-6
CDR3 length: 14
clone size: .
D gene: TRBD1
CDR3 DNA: TGTGCCAGCAGATGGACAGGGGCAGGGAATGAGCAGTTCTTC
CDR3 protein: CASRWTGAGNEQFF

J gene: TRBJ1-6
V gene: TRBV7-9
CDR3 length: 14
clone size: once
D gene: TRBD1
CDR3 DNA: TGTGCCAGCAGCCAGACAGGGATTAATTCACCCCTCCACTTT
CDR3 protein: CASSQTGINSPLHF

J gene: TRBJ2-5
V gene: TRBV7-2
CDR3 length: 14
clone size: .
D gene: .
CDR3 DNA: TGTGCCAGCAGCTATCAGGGGACACAAGAGACCCAGTACTTC
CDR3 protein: CASSYQGTQETQYF

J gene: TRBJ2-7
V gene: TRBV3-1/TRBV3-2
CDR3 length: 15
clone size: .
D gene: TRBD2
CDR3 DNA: TGTGCCAGCAGCCCACTAGCGGTGGGGAGAAACGAGCAGTACTTC
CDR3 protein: CASSPLAVGRNEQYF

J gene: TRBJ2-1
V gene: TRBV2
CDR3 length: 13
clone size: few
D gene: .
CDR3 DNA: TGTGCCAGCAGAGGAGACGGATACAATGAGCAGTTCTTC
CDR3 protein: CASRGDGYNEQFF

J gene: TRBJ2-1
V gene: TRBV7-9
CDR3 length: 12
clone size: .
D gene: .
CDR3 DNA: TGTGCCAGCAGCTTACAAAGTAGTGAGCAGTTCTTC
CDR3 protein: CASSLQSSEQFF

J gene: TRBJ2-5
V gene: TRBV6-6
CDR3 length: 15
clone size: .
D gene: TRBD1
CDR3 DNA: TGTGCCAGCACCTCCGGGACAGGAGACCAAGAGACCCAGTACTTC
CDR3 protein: CASTSGTGDQETQYF

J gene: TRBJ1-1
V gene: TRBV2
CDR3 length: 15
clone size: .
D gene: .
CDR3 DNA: TGTGCCAGCAGCGACACACCGGTCCCCCACGCTGAAGCTTTCTTT
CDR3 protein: CASSDTPVPHAEAFF

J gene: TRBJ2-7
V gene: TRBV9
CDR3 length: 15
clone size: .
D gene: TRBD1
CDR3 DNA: TGTGCCAGCAGCGTAGGAGACAGGGAAGTCGACGAGCAGTACTTC
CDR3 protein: CASSVGDREVDEQYF

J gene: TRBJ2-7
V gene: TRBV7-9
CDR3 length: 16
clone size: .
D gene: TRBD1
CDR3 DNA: TGTGCCAGCAGCACCGGGGACAGGGGGAAACTCTACGAGCAGTACTTC
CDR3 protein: CASSTGDRGKLYEQYF

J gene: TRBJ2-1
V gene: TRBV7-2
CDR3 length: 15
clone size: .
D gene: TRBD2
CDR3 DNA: TGTGCCAGCAACAAACTAGCGGGAGGGTACAATGAGCAGTTCTTC
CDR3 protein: CASNKLAGGYNEQFF

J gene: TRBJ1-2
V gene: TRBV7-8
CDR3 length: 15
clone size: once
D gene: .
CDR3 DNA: TGTGCCAGCAGCCGCGTAGGGGCAGCTAACTATGGCTACACCTTC
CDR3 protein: CASSRVGAANYGYTF

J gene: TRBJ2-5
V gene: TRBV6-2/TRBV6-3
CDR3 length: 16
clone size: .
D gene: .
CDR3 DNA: TGTGCCAGCAGTTCACGTTCGCGTCTGACTGGGGAGACCCAGTACTTC
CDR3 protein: CASSSRSRLTGETQYF

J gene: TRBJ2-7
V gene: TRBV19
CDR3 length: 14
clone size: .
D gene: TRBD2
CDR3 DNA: TGTGCCAGTAGTATATCAGCGGGGCCCTACGAGCAGTACTTC
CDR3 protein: CASSISAGPYEQYF

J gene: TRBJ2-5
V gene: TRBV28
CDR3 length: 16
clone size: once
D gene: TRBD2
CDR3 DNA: TGTGCCAGCAGTTTTTCTAGCGGGAGTAGTTCGGAGACCCAGTACTTC
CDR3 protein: CASSFSSGSSSETQYF

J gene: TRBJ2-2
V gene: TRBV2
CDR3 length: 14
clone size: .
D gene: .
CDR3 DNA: TGTGCCAGCAGTAGTACAGGGTTCACCGGGGAGCTGTTTTTT
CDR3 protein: CASSSTGFTGELFF

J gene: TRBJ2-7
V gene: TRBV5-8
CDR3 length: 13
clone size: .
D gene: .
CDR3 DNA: .
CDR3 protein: CASSLNWGTGTYF

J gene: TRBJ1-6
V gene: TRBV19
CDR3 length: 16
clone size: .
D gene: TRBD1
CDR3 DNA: TGTGCCAGTAGTAAAGGGACAGGACGGTATAATTCACCCCTCCACTTT
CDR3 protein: CASSKGTGRYNSPLHF

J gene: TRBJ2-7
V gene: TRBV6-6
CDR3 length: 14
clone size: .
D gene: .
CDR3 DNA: TGTGCCAGCGGACCAGGGGCGATCACCTACGAGCAGTACTTC
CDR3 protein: CASGPGAITYEQYF

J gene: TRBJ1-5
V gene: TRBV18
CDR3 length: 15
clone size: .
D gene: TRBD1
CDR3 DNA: TGTGCCAGCTCATCCTCGGGACAGGGAGGTCAGCCCCAGCATTTT
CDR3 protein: CASSSSGQGGQPQHF

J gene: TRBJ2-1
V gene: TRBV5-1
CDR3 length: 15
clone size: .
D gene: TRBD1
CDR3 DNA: TGCGCCAGCAGCGCGGACAGGGGTTTATCCAATGAGCAGTTCTTC
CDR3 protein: CASSADRGLSNEQFF

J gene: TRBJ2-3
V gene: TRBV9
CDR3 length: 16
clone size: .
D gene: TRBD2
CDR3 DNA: TGTGCCAGCAGCGTGAGACTAGCGGGGGGGCTGGATACGCAGTATTTT
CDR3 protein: CASSVRLAGGLDTQYF

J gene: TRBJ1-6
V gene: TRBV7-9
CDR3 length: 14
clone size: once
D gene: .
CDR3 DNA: TGTGCCAGCAGCCCCGGGACAAGCAATTCACCCCTCCACTTT
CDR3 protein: CASSPGTSNSPLHF

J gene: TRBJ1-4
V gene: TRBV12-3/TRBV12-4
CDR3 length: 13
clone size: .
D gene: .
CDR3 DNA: TGTGCCAGCAGTCCCACAGGCGTCAAGGAACTGTTTTTT
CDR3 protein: CASSPTGVKELFF

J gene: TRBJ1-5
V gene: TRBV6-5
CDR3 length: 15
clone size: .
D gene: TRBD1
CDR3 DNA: TGTGCCAGCAGTTTGGACAGGGGGGGCAATCAGCCCCAGCATTTT
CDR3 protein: CASSLDRGGNQPQHF

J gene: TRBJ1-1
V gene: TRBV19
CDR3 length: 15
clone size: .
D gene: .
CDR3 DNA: TGTGCCAGTAGTAGCTTGGGGAAGAAGGGGACTGAAGCTTTCTTT
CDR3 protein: CASSSLGKKGTEAFF

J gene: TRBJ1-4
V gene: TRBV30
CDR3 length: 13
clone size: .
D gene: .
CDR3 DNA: TGTGCCTGGAAAGGGGTGGTTAATGAAAAACTGTTTTTT
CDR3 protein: CAWKGVVNEKLFF

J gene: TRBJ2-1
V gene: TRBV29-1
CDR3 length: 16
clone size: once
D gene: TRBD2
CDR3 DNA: TGCAGCGTTGGGACCATAGCGGGGAGCTCCTACAATGAGCAGTTCTTC
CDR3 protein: CSVGTIAGSSYNEQFF